This T cell receptor (beta chain) emerged from a study of early T cells in non-severe SARS-CoV-2 infection. Study details: The authors sequenced bulk RNA from unsorted whole blood, leaving chains unpaired. Study findings and constraints: The VDJdb matching leaned toward anti-spike CD8 responses and overlooked private and CD4 specificities.

Separate cDNA molecules each had unique molecular identifiers attached to them. Via MiXCR, TCRdb re-called the 5' RACE reads, giving one row per CDR3 protein. The sample carries approximately 71,000 distinct CDR3 sequences, roughly 12% recorded once. Germline CDR1 reads MNHEY; CDR2 reads SVGEGT. CDR3 length equals 14 residues. The V and J ends lost 6 bases and 3 bases, in that order; junction bases with no gene match: 7. This clonotype was seen more than once but under ten times. What it binds is not known. This rearrangement joins TRBV6-2 or TRBV6-3 to TRBJ2-7, with 8 bases matching TRBD1. The sample consisted of whole blood. This clonotype originated in an adult who was a healthcare worker with PCR-confirmed SARS-CoV-2 infection or an uninfected control (not recorded which). As DNA, the CDR3 is TGTGCCAGCAGAGGACAGGGTGAAAGCTACGAGCAGTACTTC. It encodes CASRGQGESYEQYF.